What follows are 8 T cell receptor beta chains derived from one specimen sequenced in a study of STAT3 mutations in large granular lymphocyte leukemia. Antigens for these TCRs are unknown. Only in-frame clones appear in the TCRdb table, and some are missing; sequencing was by immunoSEQ multiplex PCR. The sample consists of nearly 25,000 clones, 94% of them appearing once. Findings of the study overall: Every T-LGLL patient had at least one immunodominant TCRbeta clonotype.

The sample consisted of peripheral blood mononuclear cells. The origin of the receptors is a man aged 35-49 years with T-cell large granular lymphocyte leukemia. Some clones in this sample may be carry-over from other donors' samples.

This chain uses TRBV7-2 with TRBJ2-1; 7 nucleotides line up with TRBD1. The CDR3 runs to 14 residues. The V and J ends lost 3 bases and 5 bases, in that order; junction bases with no gene match: 4. Germline V lookup: CDR1 SGHTA, CDR2 FQGNSA. The CDR3 region is CASSFRQGHNEQFF. CDR3 DNA sequence: TGTGCCAGCAGCTTTAGACAGGGCCACAATGAGCAGTTCTTC.

V gene TRBV14 combines with J gene TRBJ2-2, with D maybe TRBD2 (6 bases). The CDR3 spans 15 residues. Germline V gives CDR1 SGHDN, CDR2 FVKESK. V was shortened by 4 bases and J by 3 bases, with 12 bases between the two germline ends. The CDR3 DNA follows: TGTGCCAGCAGCCCTCGCGGGGACTACACCGGGGAGCTGTTTTTT. It is translated as CASSPRGDYTGELFF.

There are a few counts of this clone. The CDR3 reads CASSQEAGQGRLSNQPQHF. The CDR3 DNA is TGCGCCAGCAGCCAAGAAGCAGGACAGGGGCGATTAAGCAATCAGCCCCAGCATTTT. The rearrangement joins TRBV4-1 to TRBJ1-5; 9 positions match TRBD1. Germline V gives CDR1 MGHRA, CDR2 YSYEKL. V was pared by 0 bases and J by 1 base, with 10 bases of the junction left unmatched. The CDR3 sequence is 19 residues long.

The rearrangement uses TRBV9 and TRBJ2-2; 9 bases agree with TRBD1. Germline CDR1 is SGDLS and CDR2 is YYNGEE. This CDR3 has 16 amino acids. J lost 5 bases, V lost 0 bases, and 5 bases had no gene match. CDR3 loop: CASSVGPGTGTGELFF. The CDR3, as DNA: TGTGCCAGCAGCGTAGGCCCCGGGACAGGGACCGGGGAGCTGTTTTTT.

A few counts support this clone. This rearrangement joins TRBV7-2 to TRBJ1-2; maybe TRBD1 (6 bases). V was shortened by 1 base and J by 2 bases, with 14 bases between the two germline ends. Germline V gives CDR1 SGHTA, CDR2 FQGNSA. The CDR3 consists of 16 residues. The CDR3 DNA follows: TGTGCCAGCAGCTTAGAGGGGAGGGGGGCAAACTATGGCTACACCTTC. Translating it yields CASSLEGRGANYGYTF. Full variable domain (rest looked up from reference TRBV7-2 and TRBJ1-2): GAGVSQSPSNKVTEKGKDVELRCDPISGHTALYWYRQSLGQGLEFLIYFQGNSAPDKSGLPSDRFSAERTGGSVSTLTIQRTQQEDSAVYLCASSLEGRGANYGYTFGSGTRLTVV.

The chain employs TRBV19 and TRBJ2-7; 7 bases map to TRBD1. The J segment lost 4 bases and the V segment lost 0 bases, leaving 3 bases of the junction unmatched. CDR3 length: 14 residues. Looked up from germline, CDR1 is LNHDA and CDR2 is SQIVND (reference sequence). The CDR3 reads CASSIDDRAYEQYF. The CDR3, as DNA: TGTGCCAGTAGTATAGACGACAGGGCATACGAGCAGTACTTC.

The chain carries TRBV28 and TRBJ2-7; D may match TRBD1 or TRBD2 (6 bases each). The germline V gene has CDR1 MDHEN and CDR2 SYDVKM. V lost 5 bases, J lost 0 bases, and 14 bases lay in between. The CDR3 covers 15 residues. CDR3 DNA: TGTGCCAGCAGTCCCGGTGGAGGGGGCTCCTACGAGCAGTACTTC. Its translation: CASSPGGGGSYEQYF.

The DNA of the CDR3 is TGTGCCAGCAGTTCCCAAGGCCGTGGCTACACCTTC. Translated, it gives CASSSQGRGYTF. This chain links TRBV28 with TRBJ1-2; no reliable D call. The CDR3 contains 12 residues. V was clipped by 4 bases and J by 7 bases, with 10 bases between them. Germline CDR1 and CDR2: MDHEN and SYDVKM.